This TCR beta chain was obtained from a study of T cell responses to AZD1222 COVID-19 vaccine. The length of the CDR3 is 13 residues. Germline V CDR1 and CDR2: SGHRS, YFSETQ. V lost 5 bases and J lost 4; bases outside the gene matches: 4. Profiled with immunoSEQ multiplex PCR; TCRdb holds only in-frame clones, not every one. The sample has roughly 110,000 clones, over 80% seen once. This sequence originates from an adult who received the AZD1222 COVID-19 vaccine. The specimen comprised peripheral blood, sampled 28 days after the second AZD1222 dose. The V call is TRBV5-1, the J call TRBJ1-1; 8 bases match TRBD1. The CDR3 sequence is CASRYDRGTEAFF. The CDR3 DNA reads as TGCGCCAGCAGGTACGACAGGGGCACTGAAGCTTTCTTT.